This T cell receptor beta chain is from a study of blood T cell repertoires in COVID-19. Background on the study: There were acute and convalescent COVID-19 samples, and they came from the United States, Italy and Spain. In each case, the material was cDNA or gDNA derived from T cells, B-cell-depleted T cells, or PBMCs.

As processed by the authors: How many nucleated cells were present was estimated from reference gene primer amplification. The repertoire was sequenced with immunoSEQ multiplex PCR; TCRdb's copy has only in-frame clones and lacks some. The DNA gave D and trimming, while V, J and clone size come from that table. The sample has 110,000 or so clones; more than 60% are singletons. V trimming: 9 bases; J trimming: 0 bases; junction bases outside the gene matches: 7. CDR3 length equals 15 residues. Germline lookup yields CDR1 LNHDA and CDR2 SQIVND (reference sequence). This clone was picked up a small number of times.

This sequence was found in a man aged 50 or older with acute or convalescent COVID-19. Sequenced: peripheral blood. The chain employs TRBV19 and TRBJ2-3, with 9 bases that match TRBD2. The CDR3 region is CASQNSGSSTDTQYF. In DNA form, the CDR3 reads TGTGCCAGCCAAAATAGCGGGAGTAGCACAGATACGCAGTATTTT.